Detailed here is one TCR beta chain. The assay was immunoSEQ multiplex PCR, and TCRdb's table has in-frame clones only and misses some. This sample has fewer than 500,000 clones, with approximately 89% found just once. Unmatched junction bases numbered 8, after V lost 7 bases and J lost 11 bases. The germline V gene has CDR1 WSHSY and CDR2 SAAADI. The CDR3 contains 12 residues. The record originates from a study of blood T cell repertoires in COVID-19. This receptor was obtained from a man aged 25 to 45 who had recovered from COVID-19. Sample: PBMCs or T cells enriched from blood (not recorded which). V gene TRBV10-2 combines with J gene TRBJ1-1; 9 bases align to TRBD1. The CDR3 coding sequence is TGCGCCAGCACCCCGGGACAGGGTTGGGCTTTCTTT. This sequence encodes CASTPGQGWAFF.